This is a list of T cell receptor beta chains from one sample in a study of T cell changes during pregnancy in multiple sclerosis. Profiled with immunoSEQ multiplex PCR; TCRdb holds only in-frame clones, not every one. The data show around 71,000 clones, 92% seen once. The sequencing used peripheral blood, collected after pregnancy. The receptors were gathered from a female donor with multiple sclerosis, enrolled in a pregnancy study. Each CDR3 is given with its conserved first and last residue. The D gene is left open where the match is weak. Expanded clones get a size class; other rows say once, few or many, or leave the size out.

J gene,V gene,D gene,clone size,CDR3 DNA,CDR3 protein
TRBJ1-1,TRBV5-1,.,.,TGCGCCAGCAGCTTGGATTGGTCCCCTTCGGCGGGAGTATTTGCTGAAGCTTTCTTT,CASSLDWSPSAGVFAEAFF
TRBJ1-1,TRBV19,TRBD1,.,TGTGCCAGTTCTTTCGGGACAGCCTTTACATTGAACACTGAAGCTTTCTTT,CASSFGTAFTLNTEAFF
TRBJ2-2,TRBV10-2,TRBD2,.,TGCGCCAGCCGGGGGGGACGGAGCACCGGGGAGCTGTTTTTT,CASRGGRSTGELFF
TRBJ2-1,TRBV30,.,.,TGTGCCTGGAGTCTCCCCCCTAGATCGTACAATGAGCAGTTCTTC,CAWSLPPRSYNEQFF
TRBJ2-1,TRBV30,.,few,TGTGCCTGGAGTGTGGAGGGGAATGAGCAGTTCTTC,CAWSVEGNEQFF
TRBJ1-5,TRBV28,.,few,TGTGCCAGCAGGTGGAAACGTGAGGACAGTCCATGGATTGATCAGCCCCAGCATTTT,CASRWKREDSPWIDQPQHF
TRBJ2-1,TRBV7-2,.,.,TGTGCCAGCAGCTCCTATGAGCAGTTCTTC,CASSSYEQFF
TRBJ1-4,TRBV19,.,.,TGTGCCAGTAGACGGTCAGGGTTCCTTAATGAAAAACTGTTTTTT,CASRRSGFLNEKLFF
TRBJ1-2,TRBV18,TRBD1,once,TGTGCCAGCTCACCTAGGGTGACAGGGGCCTATGGCTACACCTTC,CASSPRVTGAYGYTF
TRBJ2-1,TRBV27,TRBD2,.,TGTGCCAGCACCCCGGGCGGGAGTGTTCAGTTCTTC,CASTPGGSVQFF
TRBJ1-2,TRBV29-1,.,.,TGCAGCGTTGGGGGTCAGGGCTATGGCTACACCTTC,CSVGGQGYGYTF
TRBJ2-5,TRBV5-8,TRBD2,few,TGTGCCAGCAGCCGGGGACTACAAGAGACCCAGTACTTC,CASSRGLQETQYF
TRBJ2-5,TRBV4-1,.,.,TGCGCCAGCAGCCAAGGGCCCACAGGACATCAAGAGACCCAGTACTTC,CASSQGPTGHQETQYF
TRBJ2-2,TRBV19,.,.,TGTGCCAGTAAGGGGGTAGATACCACCGGGGAGCTGTTTTTT,CASKGVDTTGELFF
TRBJ2-3,TRBV12-5,.,.,TGTGCTAGTGGTTTGGCCTCCGACGGGGAATACACAGATACGCAGTATTTT,CASGLASDGEYTDTQYF
TRBJ1-5,TRBV4-1,TRBD1,.,TGCGCCAGCAGCCAACGACAGGGCGACAATCAGCCCCAGCATTTT,CASSQRQGDNQPQHF
TRBJ1-2,TRBV19,.,.,TGTGCCAGTGTAACGTACAATGGCTACACCTTC,CASVTYNGYTF
TRBJ2-7,TRBV5-1,TRBD1,.,TGCGCCAGCAGCTTGGATACAGGGGGCCTGAACGAGCAGTACTTC,CASSLDTGGLNEQYF
TRBJ1-1,TRBV2,.,.,TGTGCCAGTCAGGGGATGATGAACACTGAAGCTTTCTTT,CASQGMMNTEAFF
TRBJ1-2,TRBV30,.,.,TGTGCCTGGAGTAAGCCCGGGACTACTAACTATGGCTACACCTTC,CAWSKPGTTNYGYTF
TRBJ1-1,TRBV6-6,TRBD1,.,TGTGCCAGCATTGCAAAGACAGGGGGCACTGAAGCTTTCTTT,CASIAKTGGTEAFF
TRBJ1-2,TRBV9,.,.,TGTGCCAGCAGCTTACAGACCAGACAGGCTGGCTACACCTTC,CASSLQTRQAGYTF
TRBJ1-2,TRBV10-3,TRBD1,once,TGTGCCATCAAACCAGGGGGCAAGGACTATGGCTACACCTTC,CAIKPGGKDYGYTF
TRBJ2-7,TRBV7-9,.,.,TGTGCCAGCAGCCCGCTGGGGGGCGAGCAGTACTTC,CASSPLGGEQYF
TRBJ2-7,TRBV30,TRBD2,.,TGTGCCTGGAGTTCAACGGCGGGAGTCTACGAGCAGTACTTC,CAWSSTAGVYEQYF
TRBJ2-1,TRBV10-1,TRBD2,.,TGCGCCAGCAGCTTCCTAGCGGGAGGTGAGCAGTTCTTC,CASSFLAGGEQFF
TRBJ1-5,TRBV29-1,TRBD1,.,TGCAGCGTCGGGGACAGGGATCAGCCCCAGCATTTT,CSVGDRDQPQHF
TRBJ2-2,TRBV18,.,.,TGTGCCAGCTCACCACAGGGGGTCACCGGGGAGCTGTTTTTT,CASSPQGVTGELFF
TRBJ1-2,TRBV30,TRBD1,.,TGTGCCTGGGGGGACAGGCGAGGCTACACCTTC,CAWGDRRGYTF
TRBJ1-2,TRBV10-1,.,.,TGCGCCAGCAGTGAGTCAGGGGCCTATGGCTACACCTTC,CASSESGAYGYTF
TRBJ2-1,TRBV2,.,.,TGTGCCAGCAGTACCGGGACTGGGTTATACAATGAGCAGTTCTTC,CASSTGTGLYNEQFF
TRBJ2-1,TRBV2,TRBD2,.,TGTGCCAGCAGTAGCGGGACTAGCGGGAGTAATGAGCAGTTCTTC,CASSSGTSGSNEQFF
TRBJ2-2,TRBV6-4,TRBD1,.,TGTGCCAGCAGTGACGGACAGGGGAACACCGGGGAGCTGTTTTTT,CASSDGQGNTGELFF
TRBJ1-1,TRBV19,TRBD1,.,TGTGCCAGTAGTATAGTGCAGGGGGCGACTGAAGCTTTCTTT,CASSIVQGATEAFF
TRBJ2-1,TRBV6-1,TRBD2,.,TGTGCCAGCAGTGTACGGACTAGCGGGAGCTCCTACAATGAGCAGTTCTTC,CASSVRTSGSSYNEQFF
TRBJ2-1,TRBV7-7,TRBD2,.,TGTGCTAGCAGCTTAGGCGGGAGTAGGTACAATGAGCAGTTCTTC,CASSLGGSRYNEQFF
TRBJ2-4,TRBV4-3,TRBD1,.,TGCGCCAGCAGCCACACGACAGGGGGAAACATTCAGTACTTC,CASSHTTGGNIQYF
TRBJ1-4,TRBV4-2,.,.,TGTGCCAGCAGCCCGCGGGGCCAACAACTGTTTTTT,CASSPRGQQLFF
TRBJ2-2,TRBV6-1,TRBD2,.,TGTGCCAGCAGAGAATTAGCGGGAGTGGGCGGGGAGCTGTTTTTT,CASRELAGVGGELFF